These 20 T cell receptor beta chains share one sample of origin, sequenced in a study of blood T cell repertoires in COVID-19 (dated by TCRdb to 2020 to 2022). Libraries were prepared through the immunoSEQ multiplex PCR assay. What TCRdb holds here is the immuneACCESS table cut down to in-frame rearrangements. Part of the clones is not present; checked against another copy, under half of the missing clones reflect an unresolved V gene, and the others are unexplained. This sample gives some 300,000 clones in total; around nine tenths of them show up just once. The ten most abundant clones make up less than 3.5% of the sample. Sequencing input: PBMCs or T cells enriched from blood (not recorded which). The receptors come from a woman between 50 and 59 years old who had been exposed to COVID-19.

This chain connects TRBV27 to TRBJ2-7; TRBD2 matches 12 bases. Germline V gives CDR1 MNHEY, CDR2 SMNVEV (reference sequence). The CDR3 loop spans 16 amino acids. J lost 6 bases, V lost 5 bases, and 11 bases had no gene match. In DNA form, the CDR3 reads TGTGCCAGCAGTCTCCTCCTTCCTAGCGGGGGGGTCGAGCAGTACTTC. This encodes CASSLLLPSGGVEQYF.

This clone has just a few counts. This sequence joins TRBV14 and TRBJ1-2, with D hard to call. V dropped 4 bases and J dropped 0 bases, with 6 bases sitting between them. CDR3 length: 13 amino acids. Germline V gene sequence: CDR1 SGHDN, CDR2 FVKESK. CDR3 loop: CASSLTSNYGYTF. CDR3 nucleotides: TGTGCCAGCAGCCTTACATCTAACTATGGCTACACCTTC. Drawing the rest from reference TRBV14 and TRBJ1-2, the complete variable domain is EAGVTQFPSHSVIEKGQTVTLRCDPISGHDNLYWYRRVMGKEIKFLLHFVKESKQDESGMPNNRFLAERTGGTYSTLKVQPAELEDSGVYFCASSLTSNYGYTFGSGTRLTVV.

The V and J genes are TRBV9 and TRBJ2-7, with D possibly being TRBD1 (5 bases). Trimming cost V 3 bases and J 7 bases, with 11 bases left between them. Per germline, CDR1 SGDLS and CDR2 YYNGEE. There are 12 residues in the CDR3. CDR3 loop: CASSADDSEQYF. In nucleotides, the CDR3 is TGTGCCAGCAGCGCAGATGACAGTGAGCAGTACTTC.

Only one count was recorded for this clone. The chain has TRBV19 and TRBJ2-1; no clear D. Germline CDR1 reads LNHDA; CDR2 reads SQIVND (reference sequence). The CDR3 extends over 16 amino acids. With 0 bases removed from V and 5 bases from J, the gap between germline ends came to 14 bases. The DNA of the CDR3 is TGTGCCAGTAGTATAGATCAGTGGCGACTTAACAATGAGCAGTTCTTC. This translates into CASSIDQWRLNNEQFF.

In its sample, this clone was seen once. In DNA, the CDR3 is TGTGCCAGCAGCTTAGTTGAGGGAAGTAACACTGAAGCTTTCTTT. Its protein product is CASSLVEGSNTEAFF. The rearrangement joins TRBV7-2 to TRBJ1-1; D not certain. The CDR3 runs 15 residues. Trimming shortened V by 1 base and J by 2 bases, and 11 bases separated the two germline ends. Germline V gene lookup returns CDR1 SGHTA and CDR2 FQGNSA.

The rearrangement links TRBV29-1 to TRBJ2-5; no definite D call. Germline loops: CDR1 SQVTM, CDR2 ANQGSEA. The CDR3 sequence is 12 residues long. The germline V and J ends were trimmed by 4 bases and 0 bases, with 6 bases remaining between them. The CDR3 DNA reads TGCAGCGTTGCTAGAAACCAAGAGACCCAGTACTTC. It encodes CSVARNQETQYF. The full variable domain, in which reference TRBV29-1 and TRBJ2-5 provide the parts outside the CDR3, is SAVISQKPSRDICQRGTSLTIQCQVDSQVTMMFWYRQQPGQSLTLIATANQGSEATYESGFVIDKFPISRPNLTFSTLTVSNMSPEDSSIYLCSVARNQETQYFGPGTRLLVL.

This rearrangement joins TRBV5-4 to TRBJ2-1, with TRBD1 matching over 8 bases. Trimming at V came to 4 bases and at J to 8 bases, leaving 5 bases not matched to a gene. The CDR3 extends over 13 amino acids. CDR1 and CDR2 (germline): SGHNT, YYREEE (reference sequence). Written as DNA, the CDR3 is TGTGCCAGCAGCCCGGACAGGGTGGATGAGCAGTTCTTC. Translation: CASSPDRVDEQFF.

The J gene is TRBJ1-2, the V gene TRBV11-1; no definite D call. Deletions cut 5 bases from V and 2 bases from J, with 12 bases between. The CDR3 covers 14 residues. CDR1 SGHAT and CDR2 FQDESV come from the germline V gene (reference sequence). This chain's CDR3 is CASSPTTTNYGYTF. CDR3 coding DNA: TGTGCCAGCAGCCCGACGACGACAAACTATGGCTACACCTTC.

The chain links TRBV28 to TRBJ2-1, with D maybe TRBD1 (6 bases). Germline assignment: CDR1 MDHEN and CDR2 SYDVKM. V lost 4 bases to trimming and J lost 6 bases, with 16 bases between them. This CDR3 is 15 amino acids long. CDR3 in DNA: TGTGCCAGCAGTTCTTTGAGGACAGCGCTCAATGAGCAGTTCTTC. It translates to CASSSLRTALNEQFF. Combining the CDR3 with reference TRBV28 and TRBJ2-1 gives the whole variable domain DVKVTQSSRYLVKRTGEKVFLECVQDMDHENMFWYRQDPGLGLRLIYFSYDVKMKEKGDIPEGYSVSREKKERFSLILESASTNQTSMYLCASSSLRTALNEQFFGPGTRLTVL.

This chain connects TRBV28 to TRBJ2-7; 7 bases align to TRBD1. After removal of 6 bases from V and 4 bases from J, the junction contained 9 bases not matched to a gene. CDR3 length: 14 amino acids. The germline V gene has CDR1 MDHEN and CDR2 SYDVKM. As DNA, the CDR3 is TGTGCCAGCAGCTCCCCCCGACAGGGTTACGAGCAGTACTTC. Protein sequence: CASSSPRQGYEQYF.

The chain recombines TRBV14 with TRBJ2-4, with D maybe TRBD1 (6 bases). The V end lost 4 bases, the J end lost 13 bases, and 17 bases lay between the germline ends. CDR3 length: 13 residues. Germline V gene lookup returns CDR1 SGHDN and CDR2 FVKESK. The chain's CDR3 is CASSRGQRTPQYF. DNA of the CDR3: TGTGCCAGCAGCCGCGGACAGCGAACTCCCCAGTACTTC.

V and J are TRBV18 and TRBJ2-7, with D tentatively TRBD1 (6 bases). With 3 bases removed from V and 2 bases from J, the gap between germline ends came to 14 bases. CDR1 is KGHSH, CDR2 LQKENI, per germline. The CDR3 sequence is 15 residues long. DNA of the CDR3: TGTGCCAGCTCACCCCAACAGGGTCCTACCTACGAGCAGTACTTC. It encodes CASSPQQGPTYEQYF.

This chain uses TRBV19 with TRBJ2-5, with TRBD2 matching 12 bases. Germline CDR1 and CDR2: LNHDA and SQIVND (reference sequence). The J segment lost 0 bases and the V segment lost 5 bases, leaving 16 bases of the junction unmatched. This CDR3 spans 20 amino acids. CDR3 residues: CASSQRLSSGGAIYQETQYF. In DNA, the CDR3 is TGTGCCAGTAGTCAACGACTGTCTAGCGGGGGGGCCATCTACCAAGAGACCCAGTACTTC.

V is TRBV5-5 and J is TRBJ1-2, with D perhaps TRBD1 (6 bases). Trimming left V 4 bases short and J 6 bases short, with 13 bases between. The CDR3 sequence is 13 residues long. From germline, CDR1 is SGHKS and CDR2 YYEKEE (reference sequence). The CDR3: CASSPRGSDGYTF. DNA for the CDR3: TGTGCCAGCAGCCCCAGGGGTAGCGATGGCTACACCTTC.

This chain uses TRBV4-2 with TRBJ2-3; TRBD1 might be the D (6 bases). Germline V lookup: CDR1 LGHNA, CDR2 YNFKEQ. This CDR3 contains 18 residues. Between the trimmed V and J ends, which lost 2 bases and 0 bases, there was a span of 18 bases. CDR3 sequence reads: CASSQLLVAGASTDTQYF. For the CDR3, the DNA is TGTGCCAGCAGCCAACTACTCGTGGCAGGGGCCAGCACAGATACGCAGTATTTT.

This chain joins TRBV28 and TRBJ1-1; 9 positions agree with TRBD1. With V trimmed by 5 bases and J by 11 bases, 9 bases remained unmatched. The CDR3 runs to 13 residues. Germline values: CDR1 MDHEN, CDR2 SYDVKM. The CDR3 reads CASSTQGARGAFF. The CDR3 DNA sequence: TGTGCCAGCAGTACACAGGGGGCTCGAGGGGCTTTCTTT.

The gene calls are TRBV19 and TRBJ1-2; TRBD1 aligns across 7 bases. This CDR3 has 13 amino acids. Per germline, CDR1 LNHDA and CDR2 SQIVND (reference sequence). Germline trimming cut 6 bases from V and 4 bases from J; bases unmatched to any gene: 5. CDR3 region: CASSPTGVYGYTF. The CDR3 DNA sequence: TGTGCCAGTAGCCCAACAGGGGTCTATGGCTACACCTTC.

This rearrangement joins TRBV6-5 to TRBJ1-2, with D possibly matching TRBD1 (6 bases). The CDR3 extends over 13 amino acids. With 5 bases removed from V and 2 bases from J, the gap between germline ends came to 9 bases. Germline V CDR1 and CDR2: MNHEY, SVGAGI. This CDR3 reads CASSPDRNYGYTF. CDR3 DNA: TGTGCCAGCAGTCCTGACAGGAACTATGGCTACACCTTC.

The chain is built from TRBV5-1 and TRBJ2-7, with TRBD1 matching over 9 bases. In germline, CDR1 is SGHRS, CDR2 YFSETQ. The CDR3 length is 16 residues. Trimming took 0 bases from V and 3 from J; bases not matched to a gene: 7. The CDR3 spells CASSLGTGGRIYEQYF. The CDR3 DNA follows: TGCGCCAGCAGCTTGGGAACAGGGGGCAGAATCTACGAGCAGTACTTC.

Only one count was recorded for this clone. The chain uses TRBV9 and TRBJ2-5; a weak D match, TRBD1 (6 bases). The CDR3 is 13 amino acids. CDR1 and CDR2 (germline): SGDLS, YYNGEE. Trimming took 3 bases from V and 9 from J, leaving 15 bases between them. The DNA for the CDR3 is TGTGCCAGCAGCGGGGACACCTACGTGGCCCAGTACTTC. Translated: CASSGDTYVAQYF.